This T cell receptor (beta chain) was identified in a study of beta chain features in type 1 diabetes. Study outcomes and limitations: Individuals with type 1 diabetes displayed fewer insertions and more deletions at VDJ junctions. All four CD4+ subsets of Type 1 diabetes patients contained TCRB CDR3s that were moderately but significantly shorter. Patients and controls would share equally any PCR tilt toward shorter templates. Possibly, sequencing cDNA over-represented cells that had high TCR expression levels.

The germline CDR1 and CDR2 sequences are SGHNT and YYREEE (reference sequence). The CDR3 length is 12 residues. Trimming cost V 4 bases and J 7 bases, with 9 bases left between them. All of the isolated RNA was reverse transcribed, so expressed TCRB transcripts were sequenced. Profiled with immunoSEQ multiplex PCR; TCRdb holds only in-frame clones, not every one. The table includes under 400,000 clones, roughly 12% detected once. This clone turned up a few times. Its antigen is not identified. The sequence came from a woman under 30 with type 1 diabetes. The chain joins TRBV5-4 to TRBJ2-1; D is uncertain. The source material was naive CD4+ T cells from blood. CDR3 coding DNA: TGTGCCAGCAGCCCGGGTAGTAATGAGCAGTTCTTC. Translated: CASSPGSNEQFF.